This record looks at one TCR beta chain sequence and its context. Its antigen is as yet unknown. Germline CDR1 and CDR2: SQVTM and ANQGSEA. The CDR3 runs 14 residues. V shed 7 bases and J 5 bases; nucleotides not matched to a gene: 8. Donors had no recently reported acute infections or vaccinations and were HIV-negative. Each donor was a Caucasian adult residing in Nashville, Tennessee. This entry is derived from a study of shared clonotypes between healthy human individuals. Study-level points and caveats: Blood was the only sampled material, and tissue repertoires likely differ.

Spread over ten immunoSEQ deep assay plates, unsorted PBMC DNA underwent sequencing. The protocol was immunoSEQ multiplex PCR, while the TCRdb copy is restricted to in-frame clones and leaves out a portion. The table shows about 470,000 clones, with about 76% occurring only once. The origin of this receptor is a woman aged 40 to 55 in good health. Some clones in this sample may be carry-over from other donors' samples. The sample comprised PBMCs. The V gene is TRBV29-1, the J gene TRBJ2-3; 11 nucleotides line up with TRBD1. CDR3 nucleotides: TGCAGCGCCCGGGACAGGGGGTCGAGAGATACGCAGTATTTT. It translates to CSARDRGSRDTQYF.